This is a list of T cell receptor beta chains from one sample in a study of CD8 T cells in Susac syndrome. TCRdb ran MiXCR on the immunoSEQ multiplex PCR reads and lists one entry per CDR3 protein. Of under 200,000 distinct CDR3 sequences listed, around 95% are singletons. The sample consisted of CD4+ T cells from PBMCs. The receptor source for this set is a human donor with Susac syndrome. The CDR3 runs from the conserved cysteine through the conserved F or W. The order of the fields is V gene, clone size, J gene, D gene, CDR3 DNA, CDR3 protein. A D gene is named only where the DNA matches it firmly. A row's size may be missing; if present it is once, few, many or a size class.

TRBV29-1	NA	TRBJ2-7	TRBD1	TGCAGCGTGGGACGGACAGGGGGCTACGAGCAGTACTTC	CSVGRTGGYEQYF
TRBV30	NA	TRBJ1-1	NA	TGTGCCTGGAGCTTTACTTCGGGGAGGACTGAAGCTTTCTTT	CAWSFTSGRTEAFF
TRBV7-9	NA	TRBJ2-1	NA	TGTGCCAGCAGCCTAAGGGTTGCGGCAGAGCAGTTCTTC	CASSLRVAAEQFF
TRBV20-1	NA	TRBJ1-2	NA	TGCAGTGCTAGGGAAGGGGCTGGCTACACCTTC	CSAREGAGYTF
TRBV7-2	once	TRBJ1-5	TRBD1	TGTGCCAGCAGCCCCCAGGGGGGGGCTTATAGCAATCAGCCCCAGCATTTT	CASSPQGGAYSNQPQHF
TRBV4-1	NA	TRBJ1-3	NA	TGCGCCAGCAGCCAACCGGGACGGAGCTCTGGAAACACCATATATTTT	CASSQPGRSSGNTIYF
TRBV30	once	TRBJ1-2	NA	TGTGCCTGGAGTGTTGGGAGCAGCTATGGCTACACCTTC	CAWSVGSSYGYTF
TRBV6-5	NA	TRBJ2-3	NA	TGTGCCAGCACCAACCAGGGATTAACAGATACGCAGTATTTT	CASTNQGLTDTQYF
TRBV5-4	NA	TRBJ1-2	NA	TGTGCCAGCAGCTTGACAGAGTTAGATGGCTACACCTTC	CASSLTELDGYTF
TRBV4-1	NA	TRBJ2-6	NA	TGCGCCAGCAGCCAGTATGGGTCAGGGGGGGGATCCTGGTCTGGGGCCAACGTCCTGACTTTC	CASSQYGSGGGSWSGANVLTF
TRBV7-9	NA	TRBJ2-7	TRBD1	TGTGCCAGCAGCTTAGGACAGGGGGTTTCCGAGCAGTACTTC	CASSLGQGVSEQYF
TRBV9	NA	TRBJ2-1	NA	TGTGCCAGCAGCGTAGTGGGGGGTGGGGATGAGCAGTTCTTC	CASSVVGGGDEQFF
TRBV5-4	NA	TRBJ2-5	NA	TGTGCCAGCAGCTTGGTGGGTAGCCAAGAGACCCAGTACTTC	CASSLVGSQETQYF
TRBV10-3	NA	TRBJ2-2	TRBD2	TGTGCCATCATGGCTAGCGGGGGGTACACCGGGGAGCTGTTTTTT	CAIMASGGYTGELFF
TRBV7-3	NA	TRBJ1-6	TRBD1	TGTGCCAGCAGCTTTGTGGGCCCGGGACAGGGAAGTTCACCCCTCCACTTT	CASSFVGPGQGSSPLHF
TRBV7-7	NA	TRBJ2-1	NA	TGTGCTAGCAGCTTAGGAGGGGCCCCTACCGATGAGCAGTTCTTC	CASSLGGAPTDEQFF
TRBV18	NA	TRBJ2-1	NA	TGTGCCAGCTCACCAAGGAACCGCGCGTTCTTC	CASSPRNRAFF
TRBV7-2	NA	TRBJ1-1	NA	TGTGCCAGCAGCTCCCGGGGGATCACTGAAGCTTTCTTT	CASSSRGITEAFF
TRBV12-3/TRBV12-4	NA	TRBJ2-2	NA	TGTGCCAGCACCCGGGACGTTAACACCGGGGAGCTGTTTTTT	CASTRDVNTGELFF
TRBV9	NA	TRBJ1-3	NA	TGTGCCAGCAGCGTAGCCAGGGATGGAAACACCATATATTTT	CASSVARDGNTIYF
TRBV25-1	NA	TRBJ1-6	TRBD1	TGTGCCAGCAGTGGGACAGGATATAATTCACCCCTCCACTTT	CASSGTGYNSPLHF
TRBV7-3	NA	TRBJ1-2	NA	TGTGCCAGCAGCTTAAACAGTCTGGGTGGCTACACCTTC	CASSLNSLGGYTF
TRBV30	NA	TRBJ1-6	NA	TGTGCCTGCACCGGAGGGAGCTCCTATAATTCACCCCTCCACTTT	CACTGGSSYNSPLHF
TRBV5-6	NA	TRBJ2-5	TRBD2	TGTGCCAGCAGCTTGCCTAGCGGGGACGTGGAGACCCAGTACTTC	CASSLPSGDVETQYF
TRBV5-6	NA	TRBJ2-7	NA	TGTGCCAGCAGCCCCACCGGGGGGGACAGGGACGAGCAGTACTTC	CASSPTGGDRDEQYF
TRBV13	NA	TRBJ2-7	NA	TGTGCCAGCAGCTTAGCGGGGACTTACGAGCAGTACTTC	CASSLAGTYEQYF
TRBV20-1	NA	TRBJ1-1	NA	TGCAGTGCTAGACAGGCTGTGAACACTGAAGCTTTCTTT	CSARQAVNTEAFF
TRBV29-1	NA	TRBJ2-4	TRBD1	TGCAGCGTTGAAGTAGCAGGGGGCGTGGACATTCAGTACTTC	CSVEVAGGVDIQYF
TRBV29-1	NA	TRBJ1-5	NA	TGCAGCGTTAAACACGGTGGGAGCAATCAGCCCCAGCATTTT	CSVKHGGSNQPQHF
TRBV29-1	NA	TRBJ2-2	NA	TGCAGCGTTGAAAGGGACACCGGGGAGCTGTTTTTT	CSVERDTGELFF
TRBV29-1	NA	TRBJ1-2	NA	TGCAGCGTGCGGACAGCCTTTGGCTACACCTTC	CSVRTAFGYTF
TRBV24-1	NA	TRBJ1-5	NA	TGTGCCACCAGTAGGGGTGGCAATCAGCCCCAGCATTTT	CATSRGGNQPQHF
TRBV29-1	NA	TRBJ1-2	TRBD1	TGCAGCGCAAGACAGGGGGACAACTATGGCTACACCTTC	CSARQGDNYGYTF
TRBV5-1	once	TRBJ2-1	NA	TGCGCCAGCAGCTTTCAGGGCTCCTACAATGAGCAGTTCTTC	CASSFQGSYNEQFF
TRBV5-5	once	TRBJ2-5	NA	TGTGCCAGCAGCTTCAGCCAGACCCAGTACTTC	CASSFSQTQYF
TRBV20-1	NA	TRBJ2-5	NA	TGCAGTGCTAGAGATCCAGCGGGCTACCAAGAGACCCAGTACTTC	CSARDPAGYQETQYF
TRBV3-1	NA	TRBJ2-1	NA	TGTGCCAGCAGCCAAGATCGGGACCCCCGGGTGGATGAGCAGTTCTTC	CASSQDRDPRVDEQFF